This T cell receptor beta chain came from a study of OX40 agonist ivuxolimab in advanced cancers. Background on the study: In three patients, partial responses were observed, one with hepatocellular carcinoma and two with cutaneous melanoma. General observations from the study: Low normalized T-cell clonal expansion also characterized some of the nonresponders.

V shed 6 bases and J 4 bases; nucleotides not matched to a gene: 7. The CDR3 has 15 amino acids. Germline V gives CDR1 SGHRS, CDR2 YFSETQ. To note about this clone: Its antigen is unidentified.

The assay was immunoSEQ multiplex PCR, and TCRdb's table has in-frame clones only and misses some. Among about 55,000 clones, 70% to 90% were seen once, and the ten largest hold approximately 15%. The sequence came from an adult with an advanced solid tumor such as melanoma, head and neck, liver or kidney cancer. Here the sequenced sample was CD4+ or CD8+ T cells sorted from blood, taken in a trial of the OX40 agonist ivuxolimab. J is TRBJ2-1 and V is TRBV5-1; 10 positions agree with TRBD2. CDR3 sequence: CASKAGGLLYNEQFF. Here the CDR3 DNA reads TGCGCCAGCAAAGCGGGGGGGCTCCTATACAATGAGCAGTTCTTC.